What follows describes a single T cell receptor (beta chain). As yet, its antigen is unknown. The record originates from a study of regulatory T cells in long-lasting Graves disease. On the study more broadly: Prior antithyroid drug treatment in newly diagnosed Graves' patients lasted under 3 months.

Trimming cost V 5 bases and J 6 bases, with 20 bases left between them. Germline CDR1 and CDR2: SGHTA and FQGNSA. CDR3 size: 15 residues. Construction of the TCR beta libraries employed iRepertoire HTBI primers in conjunction with Arm-PCR of CDR3 regions. TCRdb re-analysed the multiplex PCR reads in MiXCR, keeping a single row per CDR3 protein. This sample has about 540,000 distinct CDR3 sequences, with roughly 14% found just once. Time point given: newly diagnosed GD, antithyroid drugs for less than 3 months. RNA extracted from PBMCs served as the sequencing template. General observations from the study: Patients with persistent Graves' had lower TCR diversity than newly diagnosed patients. Accuracy was perhaps lowered by the small sample size.

These data were likewise used in another study, on T cells in Graves' hyperthyroidism and ophthalmopathy. From that report: With the HTBI primer set, the TCR CDR3 went through a first round of RT-PCR.

This TCR derives from a man under 40 with Graves disease. J is TRBJ2-7 and V is TRBV7-2, with D perhaps matching TRBD2 (7 bases). This material consisted of peripheral blood mononuclear cells (PBMCs), taken at new diagnosis, from a patient treated with antithyroid drugs. CDR3 nucleotides: TGTGCCAGCAGCCGCCCCGGGGAGGGAGGGGGCGAGCAGTACTTC. Its protein product is CASSRPGEGGGEQYF.